The source of this T cell receptor beta chain is a study of cytomegalovirus exposure and HLA in healthy donors. Primers included in the PCR were 60 Vbeta and 13 Jbeta primers. Sequencing used immunoSEQ multiplex PCR; TCRdb keeps in-frame clones, though not all of them. The sample holds about 190,000 clones, 80% seen once. Comments on this clone: The antigen remains unidentified.

General study findings and limits: The study reported that TCR beta sequences accurately predicted HLA-A and HLA-B alleles in most subjects. Later, an analysis showed that TCR beta chains associated with HLA were more clonally expanded than others that were equally common. The study carried out a later analysis of TCR beta sequences. It associated 15,000 to 20,000 of them with specific HLA alleles at a false discovery rate of 0.05.

The origin of this receptor is a man in his forties or fifties in good health and CMV-seropositive. The sequenced sample was PBMCs.

CDR3 sequence: CASSLEGTSGVGRFF. CDR3 DNA sequence: TGCGCCAGCAGCTTGGAGGGGACTAGCGGGGTTGGCAGGTTCTTC. V gene TRBV5-1 combines with J gene TRBJ2-1, with 13 positions matching TRBD2. This CDR3 has 15 residues. Germline V CDR1 and CDR2: SGHRS, YFSETQ. Trimming removed 0 bases from V and 15 bases from J; junction bases left unmatched: 9.